The subject of this entry is one TCR beta chain. The data originate from a study of CD8 T cells in ankylosing spondylitis. TCRdb called the 5' RACE reads again in MiXCR, with one record for every CDR3 protein. The sample has approximately 250,000 distinct CDR3 sequences, around 25% seen once. The CDR3 is 11 amino acids. V gave up 4 bases and J gave up 5 bases; unmatched junction bases: 2. Germline assignment: CDR1 DFQATT and CDR2 SNEGSKA (reference sequence). The chain links TRBV20-1 to TRBJ2-7, with 7 positions matching TRBD1. The specimen was blood, either unsorted or a sorted T cell fraction (not recorded which). The receptor was isolated from a male donor with ankylosing spondylitis or in good health (not recorded which). The CDR3 reads CSAIRGNEQYF. The DNA of the CDR3 is TGCAGTGCTATCAGGGGGAACGAGCAGTACTTC.